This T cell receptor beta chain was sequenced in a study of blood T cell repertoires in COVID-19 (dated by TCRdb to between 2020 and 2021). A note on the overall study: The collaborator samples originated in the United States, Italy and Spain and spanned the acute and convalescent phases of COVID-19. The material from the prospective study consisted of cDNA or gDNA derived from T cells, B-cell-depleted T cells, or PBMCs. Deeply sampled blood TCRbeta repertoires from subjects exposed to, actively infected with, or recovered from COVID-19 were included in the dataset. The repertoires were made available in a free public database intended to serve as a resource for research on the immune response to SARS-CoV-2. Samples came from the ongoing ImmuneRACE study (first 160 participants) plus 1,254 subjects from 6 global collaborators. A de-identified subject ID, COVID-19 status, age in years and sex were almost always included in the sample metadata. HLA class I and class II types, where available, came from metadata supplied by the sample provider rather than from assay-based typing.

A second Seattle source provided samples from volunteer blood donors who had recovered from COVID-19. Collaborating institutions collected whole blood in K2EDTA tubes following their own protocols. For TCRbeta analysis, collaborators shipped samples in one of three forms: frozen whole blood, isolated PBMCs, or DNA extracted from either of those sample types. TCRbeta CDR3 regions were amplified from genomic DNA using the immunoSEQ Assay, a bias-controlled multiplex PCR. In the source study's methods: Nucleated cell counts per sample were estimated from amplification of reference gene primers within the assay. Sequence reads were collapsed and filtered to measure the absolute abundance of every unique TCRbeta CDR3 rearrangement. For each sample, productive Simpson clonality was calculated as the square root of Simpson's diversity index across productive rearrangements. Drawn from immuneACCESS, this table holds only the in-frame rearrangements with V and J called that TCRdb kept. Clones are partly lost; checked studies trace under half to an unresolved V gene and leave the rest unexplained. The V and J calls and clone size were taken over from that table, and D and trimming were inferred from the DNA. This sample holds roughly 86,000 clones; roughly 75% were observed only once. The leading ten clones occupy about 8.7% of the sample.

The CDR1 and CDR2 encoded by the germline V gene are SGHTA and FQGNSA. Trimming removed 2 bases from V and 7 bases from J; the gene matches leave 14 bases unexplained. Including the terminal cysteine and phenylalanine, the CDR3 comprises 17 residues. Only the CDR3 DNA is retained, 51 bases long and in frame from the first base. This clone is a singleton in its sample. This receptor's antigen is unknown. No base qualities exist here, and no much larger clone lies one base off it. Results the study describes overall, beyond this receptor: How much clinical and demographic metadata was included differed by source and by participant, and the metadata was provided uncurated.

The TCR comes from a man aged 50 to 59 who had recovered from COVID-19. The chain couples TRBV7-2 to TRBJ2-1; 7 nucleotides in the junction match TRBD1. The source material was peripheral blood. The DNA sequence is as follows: TGTGCCAGCAGCTTACCGATTCTAGGGGGCCAGATAAATGAGCAGTTCTTC. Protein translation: CASSLPILGGQINEQFF.